This TCR beta chain comes out of a study of cytomegalovirus exposure and HLA in healthy donors. Looking at the study overall: When 350 to 500 donors were genotyped, approximately 80% of them were found to fall in the Caucasian-associated ancestry cluster. Study findings and constraints: Researchers reportedly found TCR beta sequences accurately predicted most subjects' HLA-A and HLA-B alleles.

The CDR3 consists of 14 residues. With V trimmed by 3 bases and J by 5 bases, 3 bases remained unmatched. Germline values: CDR1 SGHTA, CDR2 FQGNSA. In the PCR, 60 Vbeta and 13 Jbeta primers were used. The repertoire was sequenced with immunoSEQ multiplex PCR; TCRdb's copy has only in-frame clones and lacks some. The sample includes around 160,000 clones, about 70% of them seen just once. Donors were nominally healthy when sampled, though unrecorded immune exposures were likely. This clone occurred a few times. As yet, its antigen is unknown. Sequenced sample: PBMCs. The source of this sequence is a woman aged 40-49 years in good health and CMV-seropositive. V gene TRBV7-2 combines with J gene TRBJ1-4; TRBD1 matches at 7 bases. Here the CDR3 DNA reads TGTGCCAGCAGCTTGACAGGGCCGAATGAAAAACTGTTTTTT. Its translation: CASSLTGPNEKLFF.